Following are 2 T cell receptor beta chains from one sample sequenced in a study of regulatory T cells in long-lasting Graves disease. Arm-PCR of CDR3 regions and iRepertoire HTBI primers were used to build TCR beta libraries. TCRdb re-derived calls from the multiplex PCR reads in MiXCR, one entry per CDR3 protein. The data contain hundreds of thousands of distinct CDR3 sequences, more than 15% of them seen just once; the ten biggest clones take up more than 10%. Time point described: newly diagnosed GD, antithyroid drugs for less than 3 months. PBMCs provided the RNA from which the TCR library was made. In addition, the sample was reused for a study of T cells in Graves' hyperthyroidism and ophthalmopathy.

This sample comprised peripheral blood mononuclear cells (PBMCs), obtained at new diagnosis, from a patient treated with antithyroid drugs. Every receptor here comes from a man between 18 and 29 years old with Graves disease.

This clonotype came up many times. The chain couples TRBV6-5 to TRBJ2-1; no reliable D call. Trimming removed 2 bases at V and 0 bases at J, with 14 bases between. CDR1 is MNHEY and CDR2 is SVGAGI in the germline V gene. This CDR3 is built from 17 residues. Here the CDR3 reads CASSYLLQKGSYNEQFF. The CDR3 nucleotides are TGTGCCAGCAGTTACCTGCTCCAAAAGGGCTCCTACAATGAGCAGTTCTTC.

The chain combines TRBV6-5 with TRBJ2-5; D unresolved. Germline CDR1 reads MNHEY; CDR2 reads SVGAGI. V was clipped by 0 bases and J by 3 bases, with 8 bases between them. There are 14 residues in the CDR3. Here the CDR3 reads CASSYSDLEETQYF. DNA for the CDR3: TGTGCCAGCAGTTACTCAGACTTAGAAGAGACCCAGTACTTC.